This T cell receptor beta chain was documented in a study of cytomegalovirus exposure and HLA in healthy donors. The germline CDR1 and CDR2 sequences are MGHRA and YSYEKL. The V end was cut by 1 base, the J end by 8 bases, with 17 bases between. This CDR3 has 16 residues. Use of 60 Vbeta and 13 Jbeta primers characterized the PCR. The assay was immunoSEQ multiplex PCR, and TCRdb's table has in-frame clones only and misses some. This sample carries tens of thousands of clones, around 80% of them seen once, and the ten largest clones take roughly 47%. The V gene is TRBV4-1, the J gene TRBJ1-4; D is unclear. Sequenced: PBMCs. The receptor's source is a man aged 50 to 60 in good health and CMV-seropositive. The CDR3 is CASSQVPNIRQEKLFF. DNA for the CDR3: TGCGCCAGCAGCCAAGTCCCCAATATCCGTCAGGAAAAACTGTTTTTT.